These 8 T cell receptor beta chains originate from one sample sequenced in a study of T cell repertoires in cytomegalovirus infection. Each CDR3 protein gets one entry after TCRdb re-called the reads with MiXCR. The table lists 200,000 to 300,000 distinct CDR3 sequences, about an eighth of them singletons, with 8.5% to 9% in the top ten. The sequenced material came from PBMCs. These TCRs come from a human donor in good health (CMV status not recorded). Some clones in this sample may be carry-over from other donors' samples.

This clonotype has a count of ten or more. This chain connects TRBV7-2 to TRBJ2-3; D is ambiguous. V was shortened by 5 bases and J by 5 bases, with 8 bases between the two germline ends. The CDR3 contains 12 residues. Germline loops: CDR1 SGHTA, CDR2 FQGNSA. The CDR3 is CASSLWQDTQYF. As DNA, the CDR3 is TGTGCCAGCAGCCTATGGCAAGATACGCAGTATTTT.

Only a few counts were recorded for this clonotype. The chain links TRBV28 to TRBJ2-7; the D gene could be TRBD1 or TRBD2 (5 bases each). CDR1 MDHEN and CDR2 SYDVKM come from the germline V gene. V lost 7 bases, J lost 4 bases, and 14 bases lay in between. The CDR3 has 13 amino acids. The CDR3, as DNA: TGTGCCAGCAATTTCGGGGCAGAATACGAGCAGTACTTC. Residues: CASNFGAEYEQYF.

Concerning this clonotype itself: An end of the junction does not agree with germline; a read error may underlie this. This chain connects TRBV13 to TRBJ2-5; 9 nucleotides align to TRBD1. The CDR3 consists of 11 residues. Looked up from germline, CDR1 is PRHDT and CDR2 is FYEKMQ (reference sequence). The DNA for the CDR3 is TGTGCCAGCAGCACCGGACAGGGGCCAGACTTC. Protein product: CASSTGQGPDF.

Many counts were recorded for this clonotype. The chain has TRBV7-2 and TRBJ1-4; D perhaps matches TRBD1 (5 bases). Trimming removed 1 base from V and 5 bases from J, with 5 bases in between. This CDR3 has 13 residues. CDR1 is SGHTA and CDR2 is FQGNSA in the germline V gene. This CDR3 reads CASSLGQNEKLFF. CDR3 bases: TGTGCCAGCAGCTTAGGACAGAATGAAAAACTGTTTTTT.

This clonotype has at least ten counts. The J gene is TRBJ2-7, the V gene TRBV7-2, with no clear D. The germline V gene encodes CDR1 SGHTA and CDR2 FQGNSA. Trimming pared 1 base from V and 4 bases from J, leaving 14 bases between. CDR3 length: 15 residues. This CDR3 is CASSLEYSLIYEQYF. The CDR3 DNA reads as TGTGCCAGCAGCTTAGAGTATAGTTTAATATACGAGCAGTACTTC. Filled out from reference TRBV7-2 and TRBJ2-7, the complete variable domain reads GAGVSQSPSNKVTEKGKDVELRCDPISGHTALYWYRQSLGQGLEFLIYFQGNSAPDKSGLPSDRFSAERTGGSVSTLTIQRTQQEDSAVYLCASSLEYSLIYEQYFGPGTRLTVT.

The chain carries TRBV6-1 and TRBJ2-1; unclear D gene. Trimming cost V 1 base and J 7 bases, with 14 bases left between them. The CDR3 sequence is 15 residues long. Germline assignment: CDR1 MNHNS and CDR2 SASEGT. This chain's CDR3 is CASSEGRAGSNEQFF. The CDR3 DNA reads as TGTGCCAGCAGTGAAGGCAGAGCCGGGTCTAATGAGCAGTTCTTC.

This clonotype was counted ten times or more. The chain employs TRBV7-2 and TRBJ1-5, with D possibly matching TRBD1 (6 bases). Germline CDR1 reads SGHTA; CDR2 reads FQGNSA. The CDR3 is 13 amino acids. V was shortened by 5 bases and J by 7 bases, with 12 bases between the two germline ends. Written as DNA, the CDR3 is TGTGCCAGCAGCCAAAACAGGGTCCAGCCCCAGCATTTT. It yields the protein CASSQNRVQPQHF.

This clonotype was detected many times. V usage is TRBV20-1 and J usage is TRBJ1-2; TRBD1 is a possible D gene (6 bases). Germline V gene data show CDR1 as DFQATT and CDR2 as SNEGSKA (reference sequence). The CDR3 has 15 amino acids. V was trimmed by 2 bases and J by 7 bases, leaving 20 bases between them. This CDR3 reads CSARTRDTTRSGYTF. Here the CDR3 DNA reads TGCAGTGCTAGAACCCGGGACACAACCCGAAGTGGCTACACCTTC.